This TCR beta chain originates from a study of blood T cell repertoires in COVID-19. Whole-study context: T cells, B-cell-depleted T cells, or PBMCs supplied cDNA or gDNA.

The CDR3 runs 16 residues. J gave up 0 bases and V 5 bases, and 3 bases lay outside the gene matches. Germline CDR1 is LNHDA and CDR2 is SQIVND (reference sequence). Method: immunoSEQ multiplex PCR; TCRdb's copy keeps in-frame clones and lacks some. The sample has about 160,000 clones, approximately 88% seen once. The source of this sequence is a man aged 65 to 85 with acute or convalescent COVID-19. Sample: peripheral blood. The chain is built from TRBV19 and TRBJ2-7; 14 bases are a match to TRBD2. The CDR3 region has the DNA TGTGCCAGTAGTGCGGGACTAGCGGGAGTCTCCTACGAGCAGTACTTC. The encoded protein is CASSAGLAGVSYEQYF.